The present TCR beta chain was sequenced within a study of blood T cells in healthy people across ages. For the second PCR, which ran for roughly 6 to 12 cycles, a sample-barcoded 5' primer and a J-beta primer mix were used. TCRdb reanalysed the 5' RACE reads using MiXCR and keeps one entry per CDR3 protein. The sample includes approximately 1,000,000 distinct CDR3 sequences, 35% to 40% seen only once; the top ten take around 13%. This clonotype came up a few times. The receptor was derived from a young man in good health. The sample was blood.

This chain's CDR3 is CASSRETAANEKLFF. The CDR3 DNA is TGCGCCAGCAGCCGGGAGACCGCGGCTAATGAAAAACTGTTTTTT. The rearrangement joins TRBV5-1 to TRBJ1-4; D uncertain. The CDR3 is 15 amino acids. Germline lookup yields CDR1 SGHRS and CDR2 YFSETQ. Trimming took 4 bases from V and 3 from J, leaving 13 bases between them.